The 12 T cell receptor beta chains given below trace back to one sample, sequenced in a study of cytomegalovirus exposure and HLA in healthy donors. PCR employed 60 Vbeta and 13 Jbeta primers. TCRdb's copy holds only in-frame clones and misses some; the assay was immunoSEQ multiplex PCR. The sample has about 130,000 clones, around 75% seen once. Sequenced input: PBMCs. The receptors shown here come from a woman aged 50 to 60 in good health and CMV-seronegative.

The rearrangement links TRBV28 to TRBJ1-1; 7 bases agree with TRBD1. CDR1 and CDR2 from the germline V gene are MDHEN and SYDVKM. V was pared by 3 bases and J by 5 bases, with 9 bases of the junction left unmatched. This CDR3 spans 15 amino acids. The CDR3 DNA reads TGTGCCAGCAGTTTGTCAGGGGGAAGTCGGACTGAAGCTTTCTTT. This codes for CASSLSGGSRTEAFF.

CDR3 nucleotide sequence: TGTGCCAGCAGTCCCATAGAACTCGGGGGGTGGGCTCGTGGCTACACCTTC. The encoded protein is CASSPIELGGWARGYTF. This chain joins TRBV27 and TRBJ1-2; maybe TRBD1 (5 bases). The V end lost 5 bases, the J end lost 7 bases, and 26 bases lay between the germline ends. Germline V gene lookup returns CDR1 MNHEY and CDR2 SMNVEV (reference sequence). This CDR3 is 17 amino acids long.

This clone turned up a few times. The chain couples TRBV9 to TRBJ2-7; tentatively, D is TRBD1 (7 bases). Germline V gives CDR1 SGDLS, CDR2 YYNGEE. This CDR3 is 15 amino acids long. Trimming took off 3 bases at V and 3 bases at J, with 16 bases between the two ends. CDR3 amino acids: CASSARGTANYEQYF. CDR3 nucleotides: TGTGCCAGCAGCGCCCGCGGGACAGCCAACTACGAGCAGTACTTC.

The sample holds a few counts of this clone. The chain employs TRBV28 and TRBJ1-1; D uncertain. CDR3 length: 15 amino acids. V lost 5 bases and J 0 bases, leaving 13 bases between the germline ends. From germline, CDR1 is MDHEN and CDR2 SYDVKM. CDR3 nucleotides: TGTGCCAGCAGTCCACCCATCCCTATGAACACTGAAGCTTTCTTT. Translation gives CASSPPIPMNTEAFF.

CDR3 residues: CASSRTGGFTEAFF. The CDR3 bases are TGTGCTAGTTCCAGGACAGGGGGTTTCACTGAAGCTTTCTTT. J is TRBJ1-1 and V is TRBV12-5, with 10 bases identical to TRBD1. Germline trimming cut 8 bases from V and 4 bases from J; bases unmatched to any gene: 7. The CDR3 loop spans 14 amino acids. Germline V lookup: CDR1 LGHNT, CDR2 FRNRAP.

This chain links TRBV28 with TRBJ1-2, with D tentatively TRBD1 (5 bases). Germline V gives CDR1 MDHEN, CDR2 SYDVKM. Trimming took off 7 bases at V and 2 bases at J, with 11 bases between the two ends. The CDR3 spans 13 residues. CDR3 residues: CASKDTTNYGYTF. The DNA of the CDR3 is TGTGCCAGCAAGGACACAACAAACTATGGCTACACCTTC.

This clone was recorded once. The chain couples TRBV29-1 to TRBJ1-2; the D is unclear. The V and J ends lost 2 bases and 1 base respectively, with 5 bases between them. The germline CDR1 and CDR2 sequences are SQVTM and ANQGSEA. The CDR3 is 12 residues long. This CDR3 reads CSVETVNYGYTF. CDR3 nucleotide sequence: TGCAGCGTTGAAACGGTTAACTATGGCTACACCTTC.

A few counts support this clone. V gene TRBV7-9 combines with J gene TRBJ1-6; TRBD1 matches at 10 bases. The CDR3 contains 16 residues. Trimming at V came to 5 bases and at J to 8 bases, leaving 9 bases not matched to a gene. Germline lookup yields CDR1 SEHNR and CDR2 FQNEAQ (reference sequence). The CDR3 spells CASSPQTGGSYSPLHF. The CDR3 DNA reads TGTGCCAGCAGCCCCCAGACAGGGGGCTCTTATTCACCCCTCCACTTT.

The CDR3 loop is CASKGSGSYEQYF. The CDR3 DNA sequence: TGTGCCAGTAAGGGTAGCGGGTCCTACGAGCAGTACTTC. The V gene is TRBV19, the J gene TRBJ2-7; 7 bases fit TRBD2. The CDR3 is 13 amino acids. CDR1 is LNHDA, CDR2 SQIVND, per germline (reference sequence). V shed 7 bases and J 1 base; nucleotides not matched to a gene: 4.

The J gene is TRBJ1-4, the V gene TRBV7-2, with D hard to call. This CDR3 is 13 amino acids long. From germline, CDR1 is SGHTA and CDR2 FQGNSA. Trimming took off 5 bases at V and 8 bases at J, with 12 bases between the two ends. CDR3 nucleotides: TGTGCCAGCAGCGGGGAGGGAGGGGAAAAACTGTTTTTT. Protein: CASSGEGGEKLFF.

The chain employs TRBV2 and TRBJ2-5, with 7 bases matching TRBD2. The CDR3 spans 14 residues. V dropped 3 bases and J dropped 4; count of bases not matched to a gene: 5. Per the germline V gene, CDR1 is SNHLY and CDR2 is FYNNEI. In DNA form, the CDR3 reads TGTGCCAGCAGTGATCGCGGCGGGAGAGAGACCCAGTACTTC. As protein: CASSDRGGRETQYF.

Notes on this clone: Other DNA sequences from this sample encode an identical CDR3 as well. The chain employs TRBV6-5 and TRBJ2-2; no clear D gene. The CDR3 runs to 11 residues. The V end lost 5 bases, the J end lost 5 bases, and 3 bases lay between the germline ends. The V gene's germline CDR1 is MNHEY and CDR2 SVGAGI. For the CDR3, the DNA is TGTGCCAGCAGTCGGACCGGGGAGCTGTTTTTT. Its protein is CASSRTGELFF.